Below are 29 T cell receptor beta chains sequenced from a single sample in a study of T cell repertoires in cytomegalovirus infection. TCRdb re-derived calls from the reads in MiXCR, one entry per CDR3 protein. In the table there are over 450,000 distinct CDR3 sequences, approximately 10% of which are singletons. The sample was PBMCs. The receptor source for this set is a human donor in good health (CMV status not recorded). Some clones in this sample may be carry-over from other donors' samples.

This clonotype was counted ten times or more. The J gene is TRBJ1-2, the V gene TRBV7-2; no reliable D call. Germline lookup yields CDR1 SGHTA and CDR2 FQGNSA. The CDR3 contains 13 residues. Trimming removed 2 bases from V and 8 bases from J, with 12 bases in between. CDR3 in DNA: TGTGCCAGCAGCTTATCTGCCCTTCGCGGCTACACCTTC. Translated, it gives CASSLSALRGYTF. The entire variable domain, with the rest obtained from reference TRBV7-2 and TRBJ1-2, is as follows: GAGVSQSPSNKVTEKGKDVELRCDPISGHTALYWYRQSLGQGLEFLIYFQGNSAPDKSGLPSDRFSAERTGGSVSTLTIQRTQQEDSAVYLCASSLSALRGYTFGSGTRLTVV.

This clonotype appeared many times. The chain links TRBV7-9 to TRBJ2-3, with 12 nucleotides matching TRBD2. The CDR3 runs to 16 residues. Germline CDR1 reads SEHNR; CDR2 reads FQNEAQ (reference sequence). The V segment lost 7 bases and the J segment 4 bases; nucleotides outside the gene matches: 9. As DNA, the CDR3 is TGTGCCAGCATCCTCACGACTAGCGGGAGCTCAGATACGCAGTATTTT. Its translation: CASILTTSGSSDTQYF.

This clonotype was picked up many times. V usage is TRBV3-1 and J usage is TRBJ1-5; D is possibly TRBD1 (5 bases). The CDR3 length is 16 residues. V was trimmed by 5 bases and J by 4 bases, leaving 18 bases between them. Germline V gene lookup returns CDR1 LGHDT and CDR2 YNNKEL (reference sequence). The CDR3 nucleotides are TGTGCCAGCAGCGCGACGCCTGGGGCGATGAATCAGCCCCAGCATTTT. Its protein product is CASSATPGAMNQPQHF.

This clonotype occurred many times. The V and J genes are TRBV7-9 and TRBJ2-2, with D maybe TRBD2 (6 bases). CDR1 and CDR2 from the germline V gene are SEHNR and FQNEAQ (reference sequence). The CDR3 sequence is 13 residues long. V gave up 5 bases and J gave up 7 bases, with 11 bases separating them. CDR3 nucleotides: TGTGCCAGCAGCCCTGAGGGAGGCGGGGAGCTGTTTTTT. This codes for CASSPEGGGELFF.

The chain links TRBV19 to TRBJ1-1; unclear D gene. Trimming shortened V by 11 bases and J by 0 bases, and 13 bases separated the two germline ends. From germline, CDR1 is LNHDA and CDR2 SQIVND (reference sequence). The CDR3 contains 13 residues. The CDR3 coding sequence is TGTGCCGCCAGTCCTTTCATGAACACTGAAGCTTTCTTT. Protein sequence: CAASPFMNTEAFF. Looking up the rest from reference TRBV19 and TRBJ1-1 gives the full variable domain: DGGITQSPKYLFRKEGQNVTLSCEQNLNHDAMYWYRQDPGQGLRLIYYSQIVNDFQKGDIAEGYSVSREKKESFPLTVTSAQKNPTAFYLCAASPFMNTEAFFGQGTRLTVV.

The chain combines TRBV5-1 with TRBJ2-2; D perhaps matches TRBD2 (6 bases). The germline V gene encodes CDR1 SGHRS and CDR2 YFSETQ. This CDR3 is 15 amino acids long. Between the trimmed V and J ends, which lost 2 bases and 7 bases, there was a span of 15 bases. The CDR3 sequence: CASSFSLARGGELFF. The CDR3 bases are TGCGCCAGCAGCTTTTCACTAGCCAGAGGCGGGGAGCTGTTTTTT.

This clonotype was seen many times. The chain employs TRBV12-3 or TRBV12-4 and TRBJ2-3, with 9 bases identical to TRBD2. CDR3 length: 15 residues. V dropped 7 bases and J dropped 2; count of bases not matched to a gene: 7. CDR3 coding DNA: TGTGCCAGCAAACAGCGGGAGGTTCCCACAGATACGCAGTATTTT. It yields the protein CASKQREVPTDTQYF.

Comments on this clonotype: A read error may explain this, as a much larger clone is one base away. The chain uses TRBV12-3 or TRBV12-4 and TRBJ2-2; D is possibly TRBD2 (6 bases). The CDR3 has 15 amino acids. CDR3 nucleotides: TGTGCCAGCAGTTCAGGACGGACGAACACCGGGGGGCTGTTTTTT. Its protein product is CASSSGRTNTGGLFF.

This clonotype appeared a few times. The rearrangement uses TRBV12-3 or TRBV12-4 and TRBJ1-2, with 12 nucleotides matching TRBD1. The CDR3 has 16 amino acids. With V trimmed by 3 bases and J by 6 bases, 8 bases remained unmatched. The CDR3 bases are TGTGCCAGCAGTTTCTATACCGGGACAGGGGGCGATGGCTACACCTTC. Residues: CASSFYTGTGGDGYTF.

This clonotype was seen at least ten times. The chain has TRBV29-1 and TRBJ2-1; no reliable D call. The CDR3 totals 12 residues. CDR1 SQVTM and CDR2 ANQGSEA come from the germline V gene. V lost 4 bases and J lost 8, with 12 bases in between. CDR3 coding DNA: TGCAGCGTTGCAGGCGGAAGGCATGAGCAGTTCTTC. It specifies CSVAGGRHEQFF.

This clonotype was counted a few times. This chain connects TRBV29-1 to TRBJ2-5, with a tentative D call TRBD1 (5 bases). V dropped 5 bases and J dropped 2 bases, with 9 bases sitting between them. This CDR3 spans 12 amino acids. From germline, CDR1 is SQVTM and CDR2 ANQGSEA. CDR3 bases: TGCAGCGTTCTGGGGCAGCAAGAGACCCAGTACTTC. This translates into CSVLGQQETQYF.

In the case of this clonotype: The CDR3 end shows no conserved phenylalanine or tryptophan, and so a read error is likely. The chain couples TRBV6-6 to TRBJ2-1; D may correspond to TRBD1 or TRBD2 (5 bases each). V lost 10 bases, J lost 2 bases, and 12 bases lay in between. CDR3 length equals 13 residues. Germline-derived CDR1 and CDR2 are MNHNY and SVGAGI (reference sequence). CDR3 region: CAIRDQPYNEQFC. DNA of the CDR3: TGTGCCATTCGGGACCAACCCTACAATGAGCAGTTCTGC.

Many counts were recorded for this clonotype. V and J are TRBV28 and TRBJ1-4; D unresolved. The CDR3 spans 15 residues. Germline loops: CDR1 MDHEN, CDR2 SYDVKM. Trimming took off 5 bases at V and 0 bases at J, with 10 bases between the two ends. CDR3 in DNA: TGTGCCAGCAGTGGCGGGAGTGCAACTAATGAAAAACTGTTTTTT. This translates into CASSGGSATNEKLFF. Full variable domain (outside the CDR3, taken from reference TRBV28 and TRBJ1-4): DVKVTQSSRYLVKRTGEKVFLECVQDMDHENMFWYRQDPGLGLRLIYFSYDVKMKEKGDIPEGYSVSREKKERFSLILESASTNQTSMYLCASSGGSATNEKLFFGSGTQLSVL.

This clonotype was observed at least ten times. The chain employs TRBV7-2 and TRBJ1-2; D ambiguous. CDR1 and CDR2 (germline): SGHTA, FQGNSA. CDR3 length: 15 amino acids. V was trimmed by 2 bases and J by 0 bases, leaving 10 bases between them. Here the CDR3 reads CASSLPGRTNYGYTF. The DNA for the CDR3 is TGTGCCAGCAGCTTACCGGGGAGGACTAACTATGGCTACACCTTC. The whole variable domain, filled in from reference TRBV7-2 and TRBJ1-2, reads GAGVSQSPSNKVTEKGKDVELRCDPISGHTALYWYRQSLGQGLEFLIYFQGNSAPDKSGLPSDRFSAERTGGSVSTLTIQRTQQEDSAVYLCASSLPGRTNYGYTFGSGTRLTVV.

This clonotype was picked up many times. The rearrangement uses TRBV12-3 or TRBV12-4 and TRBJ2-5; 12 bases match TRBD2. V shed 5 bases and J 0 bases; nucleotides not matched to a gene: 7. This CDR3 has 17 amino acids. CDR3 DNA sequence: TGTGCCAGCAGTGCCGGGACTAGCGGGCTTTACCAAGAGACCCAGTACTTC. Its translation: CASSAGTSGLYQETQYF.

This clonotype was seen only a few times. The V gene is TRBV27, the J gene TRBJ2-7; unclear D gene. CDR3 size: 13 residues. Germline values: CDR1 MNHEY, CDR2 SMNVEV (reference sequence). Trimming stripped 6 bases from V and 0 bases from J, with 9 bases between. The CDR3 coding sequence is TGTGCCAGCAGCGAAAGCTTCTCCTACGAGCAGTACTTC. It specifies CASSESFSYEQYF.

Ten or more counts support this clonotype. The gene calls are TRBV5-1 and TRBJ2-7; no clear D gene. Trimming shortened V by 4 bases and J by 5 bases, and 19 bases separated the two germline ends. The CDR3 sequence is 15 residues long. CDR1 is SGHRS and CDR2 is YFSETQ in the germline V gene. The CDR3 loop reads CASSPSIGGVHEQYF. CDR3 bases: TGCGCCAGCAGCCCTTCGATTGGCGGCGTGCACGAGCAGTACTTC.

This clonotype was seen many times. J is TRBJ2-3 and V is TRBV28, with 10 nucleotides matching TRBD2. V gave up 4 bases and J gave up 1 base; unmatched junction bases: 8. Germline V gives CDR1 MDHEN, CDR2 SYDVKM. CDR3 length equals 17 residues. In DNA, the CDR3 is TGTGCCAGCAGTTCTCCGGTAGCGGGAGGACGCACAGATACGCAGTATTTT. Translating gives CASSSPVAGGRTDTQYF.

This clonotype showed up just a few times. The chain employs TRBV30 and TRBJ1-2; unclear D gene. Germline-derived CDR1 and CDR2 are GTSNPN and SVGIG (reference sequence). CDR3 length: 11 residues. Trimming removed 5 bases at V and 5 bases at J, with 9 bases between. DNA of the CDR3: TGTGCCTGGCTCAGGTTTTATGGCTACACCTTC. Its protein is CAWLRFYGYTF.

This clonotype is labeled medium-sized (0.01 to 0.1%). The CDR3 loop reads CASSGPQETQYF. The DNA for the CDR3 is TGTGCCAGCAGCGGACCGCAAGAGACCCAGTACTTC. The chain recombines TRBV7-6 with TRBJ2-5; D not resolved. The CDR3 loop spans 12 amino acids. V dropped 5 bases and J dropped 2 bases, with 6 bases sitting between them. Germline CDR1 and CDR2: SGHVS and FNYEAQ.

This clonotype was detected many times. This chain connects TRBV7-3 to TRBJ2-5, with D maybe TRBD1 (6 bases). Trimming removed 3 bases at V and 3 bases at J, with 11 bases between. This CDR3 region has 14 residues. Germline V gives CDR1 SGHTA, CDR2 FQGTGA. The CDR3 DNA sequence: TGTGCCAGCAGCTTGGGGGCCCGGGAAGAGACCCAGTACTTC. It yields the protein CASSLGAREETQYF.

The V and J genes are TRBV11-2 and TRBJ1-1; D is uncertain. CDR1 is SGHAT, CDR2 FQNNGV, per germline. The CDR3 is 11 amino acids. The germline V and J ends were trimmed by 1 base and 7 bases, with 4 bases remaining between them. CDR3 sequence: CASSLVVEAFF. The CDR3 DNA reads TGTGCCAGCAGCTTAGTGGTTGAAGCTTTCTTT.

V is TRBV30 and J is TRBJ2-1; tentative D call: TRBD1 (5 bases). CDR3 length equals 16 residues. The germline V and J ends were trimmed by 2 bases and 0 bases, with 14 bases remaining between them. Germline CDR1 reads GTSNPN; CDR2 reads SVGIG (reference sequence). This chain's CDR3 is CAWSPPNRSSYNEQFF. CDR3 nucleotides: TGTGCCTGGAGTCCACCAAACAGGAGCTCCTACAATGAGCAGTTCTTC.

This clonotype was observed a few times. The chain joins TRBV3-1 to TRBJ2-1; 7 nucleotides match TRBD2. The CDR3 spans 13 residues. Germline V gene lookup returns CDR1 LGHDT and CDR2 YNNKEL (reference sequence). V lost 6 bases to trimming and J lost 8 bases; unmatched junction nucleotides: 7. CDR3 region: CASSRPTSDEQFF. In nucleotides, the CDR3 is TGTGCCAGCAGTCGACCTACTAGCGATGAGCAGTTCTTC.

This clonotype appeared a few times. The rearrangement joins TRBV5-4 to TRBJ2-5, with D possibly being TRBD1 or TRBD2 (5 bases each). The CDR3 is 15 residues long. Trimming took off 0 bases at V and 4 bases at J, with 13 bases between the two ends. CDR1 SGHNT and CDR2 YYREEE come from the germline V gene (reference sequence). The CDR3 loop is CASSLAPPRGETQYF. CDR3 in DNA: TGTGCCAGCAGCTTGGCACCCCCGAGGGGAGAGACCCAGTACTTC.

The sample holds many counts of this clonotype. The chain carries TRBV10-3 and TRBJ2-1; 14 positions agree with TRBD2. Germline V gene lookup returns CDR1 ENHRY and CDR2 SYGVKD. J gave up 0 bases and V 6 bases, and 7 bases lay outside the gene matches. CDR3 length equals 18 residues. Here the CDR3 DNA reads TGTGCCATCAGCGGACTAGCGGGAGGCCCTCGCTCCTACAATGAGCAGTTCTTC. Translated, it gives CAISGLAGGPRSYNEQFF.

J is TRBJ2-7 and V is TRBV20-1; D possibly matches TRBD1 or TRBD2 (6 bases each). The ends were cut back, 3 bases at V and 4 bases at J, with 13 bases in the middle. This CDR3 comprises 13 residues. CDR1 is DFQATT, CDR2 SNEGSKA, per germline (reference sequence). The CDR3 region has the DNA TGCAGTGCTAGTCGGGGGCGGGGTTACGAGCAGTACTTC. It yields the protein CSASRGRGYEQYF.

This clonotype was recorded at least ten times. The rearrangement joins TRBV5-4 to TRBJ2-7; 12 nucleotides agree with TRBD2. After removal of 2 bases from V and 5 bases from J, the junction contained 8 bases not matched to a gene. Looked up from germline, CDR1 is SGHNT and CDR2 is YYREEE (reference sequence). This CDR3 is 16 amino acids long. The CDR3 bases are TGTGCCAGCAGCTTTGGAGGACTAGCGGGAAGGCACGAGCAGTACTTC. Its protein is CASSFGGLAGRHEQYF.

V is TRBV12-3 or TRBV12-4 and J is TRBJ2-7; D tentatively reads TRBD1 or TRBD2 (5 bases each). Between the trimmed V and J ends, which lost 7 bases and 6 bases, there was a span of 25 bases. This CDR3 is 16 amino acids long. The CDR3 nucleotides are TGTGCCAGCAAAACCTCCCGGCTAGCCGGGGCGAGCGAGCAGTACTTC. This translates into CASKTSRLAGASEQYF.